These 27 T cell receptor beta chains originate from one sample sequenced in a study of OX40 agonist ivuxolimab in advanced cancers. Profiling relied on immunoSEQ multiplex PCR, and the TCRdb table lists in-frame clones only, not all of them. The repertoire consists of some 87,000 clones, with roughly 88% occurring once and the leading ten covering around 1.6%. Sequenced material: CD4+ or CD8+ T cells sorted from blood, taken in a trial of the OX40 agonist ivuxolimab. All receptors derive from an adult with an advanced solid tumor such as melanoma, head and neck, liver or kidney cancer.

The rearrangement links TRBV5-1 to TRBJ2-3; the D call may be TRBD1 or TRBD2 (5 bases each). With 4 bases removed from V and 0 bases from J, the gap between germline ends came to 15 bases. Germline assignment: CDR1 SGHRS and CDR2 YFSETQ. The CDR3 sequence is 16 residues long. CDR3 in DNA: TGCGCCAGCAGCAGGGGACGGCCTACTAGCACAGATACGCAGTATTTT. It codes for CASSRGRPTSTDTQYF.

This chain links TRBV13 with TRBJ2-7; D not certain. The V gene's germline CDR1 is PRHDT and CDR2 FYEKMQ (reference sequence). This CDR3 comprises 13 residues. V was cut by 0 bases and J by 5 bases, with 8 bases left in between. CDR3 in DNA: TGTGCCAGCAGCTTAGGGGGGTCGGACGAGCAGTACTTC. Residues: CASSLGGSDEQYF.

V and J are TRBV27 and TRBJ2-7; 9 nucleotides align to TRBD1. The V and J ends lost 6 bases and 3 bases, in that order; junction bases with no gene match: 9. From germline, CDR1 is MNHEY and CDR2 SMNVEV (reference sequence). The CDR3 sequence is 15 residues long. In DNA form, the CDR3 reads TGTGCCAGCAGACGCCCCGGGACAGGGAGCTACGAGCAGTACTTC. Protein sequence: CASRRPGTGSYEQYF.

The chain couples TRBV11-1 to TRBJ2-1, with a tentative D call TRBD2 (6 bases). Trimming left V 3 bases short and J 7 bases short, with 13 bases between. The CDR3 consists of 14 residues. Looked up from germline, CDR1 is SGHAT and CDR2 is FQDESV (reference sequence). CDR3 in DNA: TGTGCCAGCAGCTTCGGGAGAGATTTTAATGAGCAGTTCTTC. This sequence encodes CASSFGRDFNEQFF.

CDR3 sequence reads: CASTVGRNSGANVLTF. DNA for the CDR3: TGTGCCAGCACCGTTGGCCGGAACTCTGGGGCCAACGTCCTGACTTTC. This chain uses TRBV7-8 with TRBJ2-6; D uncertain. This CDR3 region has 16 residues. Germline V gives CDR1 SGHVS, CDR2 FQNEAQ. The V gene lost 7 bases and the J gene lost 0 bases, with 13 bases spanning the gap.

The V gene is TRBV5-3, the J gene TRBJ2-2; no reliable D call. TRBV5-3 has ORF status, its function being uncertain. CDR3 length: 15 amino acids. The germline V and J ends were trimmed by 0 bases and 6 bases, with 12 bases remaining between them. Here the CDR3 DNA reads TGTGCCAGAAGCTTGGGAGAAGGGCCCGCCGGGGAGCTGTTTTTT. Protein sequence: CARSLGEGPAGELFF.

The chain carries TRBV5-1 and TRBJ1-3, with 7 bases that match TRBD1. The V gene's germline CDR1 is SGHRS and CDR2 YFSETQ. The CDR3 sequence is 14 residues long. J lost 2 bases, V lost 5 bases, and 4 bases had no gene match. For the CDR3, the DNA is TGCGCCAGCAGTTCTGACAGGGCTGGAAACACCATATATTTT. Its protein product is CASSSDRAGNTIYF.

The CDR3 region is CASSLGLAGGPWYNEQFF. CDR3 bases: TGTGCCAGCAGCTTGGGACTAGCGGGAGGGCCTTGGTACAATGAGCAGTTCTTC. The rearrangement links TRBV11-2 to TRBJ2-1, with 16 bases fitting TRBD2. The germline V gene has CDR1 SGHAT and CDR2 FQNNGV. Losses at the gene ends were 3 bases for V and 4 bases for J; bases not matched to a gene: 6. The CDR3 has 18 amino acids. Based on the CDR3 plus reference TRBV11-2 and TRBJ2-1, the full variable domain is EAGVAQSPRYKIIEKRQSVAFWCNPISGHATLYWYQQILGQGPKLLIQFQNNGVVDDSQLPKDRFSAERLKGVDSTLKIQPAKLEDSAVYLCASSLGLAGGPWYNEQFFGPGTRLTVL.

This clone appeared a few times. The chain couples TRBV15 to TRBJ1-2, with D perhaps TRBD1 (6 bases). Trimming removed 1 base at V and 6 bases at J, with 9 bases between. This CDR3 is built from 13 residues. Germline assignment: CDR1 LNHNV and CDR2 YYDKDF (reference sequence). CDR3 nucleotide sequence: TGTGCCACCAGCAGAGTACAGGGAGATGGCTACACCTTC. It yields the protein CATSRVQGDGYTF.

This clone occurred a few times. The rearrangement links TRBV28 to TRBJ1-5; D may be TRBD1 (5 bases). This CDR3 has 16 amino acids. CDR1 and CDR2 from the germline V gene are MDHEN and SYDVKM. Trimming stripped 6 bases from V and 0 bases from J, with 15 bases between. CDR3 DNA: TGTGCCAGCAGCGGGACCGTTCCCGCTAGCAATCAGCCCCAGCATTTT. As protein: CASSGTVPASNQPQHF. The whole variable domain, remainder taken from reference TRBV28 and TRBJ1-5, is DVKVTQSSRYLVKRTGEKVFLECVQDMDHENMFWYRQDPGLGLRLIYFSYDVKMKEKGDIPEGYSVSREKKERFSLILESASTNQTSMYLCASSGTVPASNQPQHFGDGTRLSIL.

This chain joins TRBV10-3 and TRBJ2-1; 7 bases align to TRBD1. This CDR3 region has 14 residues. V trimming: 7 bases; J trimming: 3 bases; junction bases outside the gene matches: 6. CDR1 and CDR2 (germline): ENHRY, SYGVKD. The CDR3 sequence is CAITPGTDYNEQFF. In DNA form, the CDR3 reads TGTGCCATCACCCCAGGGACAGACTACAATGAGCAGTTCTTC.

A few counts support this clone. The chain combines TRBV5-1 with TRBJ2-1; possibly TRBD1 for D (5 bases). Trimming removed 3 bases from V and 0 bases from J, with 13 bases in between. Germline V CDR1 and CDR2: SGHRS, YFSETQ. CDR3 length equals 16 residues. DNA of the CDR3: TGCGCCAGCAGCTCCACATTCCAGGGCTCCTACAATGAGCAGTTCTTC. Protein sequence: CASSSTFQGSYNEQFF.

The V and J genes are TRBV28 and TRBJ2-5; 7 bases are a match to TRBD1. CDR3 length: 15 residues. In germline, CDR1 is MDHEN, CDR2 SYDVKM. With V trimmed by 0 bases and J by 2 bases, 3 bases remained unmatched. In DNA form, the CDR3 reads TGTGCCAGCAGTTTATGGGGACAGTCACAAGAGACCCAGTACTTC. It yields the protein CASSLWGQSQETQYF.

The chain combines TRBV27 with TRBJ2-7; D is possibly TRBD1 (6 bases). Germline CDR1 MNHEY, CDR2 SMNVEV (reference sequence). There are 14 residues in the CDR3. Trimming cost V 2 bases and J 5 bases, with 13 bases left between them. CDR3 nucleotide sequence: TGTGCCAGCAGTTTAGGACAGCAATCCCACGAGCAGTACTTC. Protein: CASSLGQQSHEQYF.

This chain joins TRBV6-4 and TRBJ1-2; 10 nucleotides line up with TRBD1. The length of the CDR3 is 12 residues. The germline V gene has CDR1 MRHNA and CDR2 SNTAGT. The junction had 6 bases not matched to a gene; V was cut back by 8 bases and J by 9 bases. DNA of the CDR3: TGTGCCAGCGGAACGGGACAGGGGCGCTACACCTTC. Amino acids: CASGTGQGRYTF.

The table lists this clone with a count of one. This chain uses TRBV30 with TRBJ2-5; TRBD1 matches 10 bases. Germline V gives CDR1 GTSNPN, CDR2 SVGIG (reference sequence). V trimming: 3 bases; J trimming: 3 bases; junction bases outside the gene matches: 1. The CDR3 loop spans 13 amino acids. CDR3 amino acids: CAWSGTGEETQYF. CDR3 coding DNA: TGTGCCTGGAGCGGGACAGGGGAAGAGACCCAGTACTTC.

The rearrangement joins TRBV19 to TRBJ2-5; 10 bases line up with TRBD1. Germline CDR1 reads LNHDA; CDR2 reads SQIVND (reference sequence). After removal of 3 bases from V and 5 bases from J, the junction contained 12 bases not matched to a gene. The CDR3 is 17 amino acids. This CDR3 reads CASSIGTGAFPEETQYF. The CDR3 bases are TGTGCCAGTAGTATTGGGACAGGGGCGTTTCCCGAGGAGACCCAGTACTTC.

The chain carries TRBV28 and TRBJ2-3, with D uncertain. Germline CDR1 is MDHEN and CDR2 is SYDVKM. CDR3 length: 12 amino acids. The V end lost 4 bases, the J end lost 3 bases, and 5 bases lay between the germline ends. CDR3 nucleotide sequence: TGTGCCAGCAGTTCGCCTACAGATACGCAGTATTTT. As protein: CASSSPTDTQYF.

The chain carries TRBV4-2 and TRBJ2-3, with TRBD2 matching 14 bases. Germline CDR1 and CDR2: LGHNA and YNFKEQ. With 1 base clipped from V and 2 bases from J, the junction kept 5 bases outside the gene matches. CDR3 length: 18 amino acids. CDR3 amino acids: CASSQGLAGGSSTDTQYF. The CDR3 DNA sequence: TGTGCCAGCAGCCAAGGACTAGCGGGAGGGTCCTCCACAGATACGCAGTATTTT.

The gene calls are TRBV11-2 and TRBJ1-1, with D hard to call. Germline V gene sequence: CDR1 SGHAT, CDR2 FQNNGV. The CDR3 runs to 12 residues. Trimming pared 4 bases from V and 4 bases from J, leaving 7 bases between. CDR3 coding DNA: TGTGCCAGCAGCTCCAGTTTCACTGAAGCTTTCTTT. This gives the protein CASSSSFTEAFF.

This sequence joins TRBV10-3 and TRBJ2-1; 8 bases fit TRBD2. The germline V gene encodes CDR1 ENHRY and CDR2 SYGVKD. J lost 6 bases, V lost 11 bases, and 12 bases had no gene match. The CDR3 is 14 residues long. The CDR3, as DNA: TGTGCCGCCAAAACTAGCGGAGGGGCCAATGAGCAGTTCTTC. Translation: CAAKTSGGANEQFF.

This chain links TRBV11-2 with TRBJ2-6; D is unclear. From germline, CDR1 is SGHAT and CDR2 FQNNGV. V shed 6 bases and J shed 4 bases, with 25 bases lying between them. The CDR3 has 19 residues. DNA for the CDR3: TGTGCCAGCAGTTCAAGACGCGGTTTGGGGTTGGGCGGGGCCAACGTCCTGACTTTC. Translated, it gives CASSSRRGLGLGGANVLTF.

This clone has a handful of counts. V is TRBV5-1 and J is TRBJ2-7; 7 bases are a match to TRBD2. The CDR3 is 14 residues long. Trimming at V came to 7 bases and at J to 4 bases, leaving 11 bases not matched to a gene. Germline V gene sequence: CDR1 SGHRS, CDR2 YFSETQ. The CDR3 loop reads CASASTGGSYEQYF. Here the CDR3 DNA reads TGCGCCAGCGCTTCAACGGGCGGGAGTTACGAGCAGTACTTC.

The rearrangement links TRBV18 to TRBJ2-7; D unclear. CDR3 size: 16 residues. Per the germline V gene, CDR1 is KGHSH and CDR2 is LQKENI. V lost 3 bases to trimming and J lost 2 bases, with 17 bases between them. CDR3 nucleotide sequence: TGTGCCAGCTCACCTCTATTAGAGGTACCGCCCTACGAGCAGTACTTC. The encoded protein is CASSPLLEVPPYEQYF.

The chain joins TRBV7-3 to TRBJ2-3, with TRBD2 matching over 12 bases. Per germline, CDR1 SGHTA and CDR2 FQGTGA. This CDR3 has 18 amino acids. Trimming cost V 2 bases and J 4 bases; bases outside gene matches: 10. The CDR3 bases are TGTGCCAGCAGCTTATTGGGACTAGCGGGTACGACGGCAGATACGCAGTATTTT. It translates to CASSLLGLAGTTADTQYF.

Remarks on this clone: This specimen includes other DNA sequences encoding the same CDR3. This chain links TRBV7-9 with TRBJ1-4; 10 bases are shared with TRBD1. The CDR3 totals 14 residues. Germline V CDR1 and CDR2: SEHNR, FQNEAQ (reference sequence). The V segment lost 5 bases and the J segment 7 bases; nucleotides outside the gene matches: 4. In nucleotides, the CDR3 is TGTGCCAGCAGCCTGGGGACAGGGGTTGAAAAACTGTTTTTT. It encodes CASSLGTGVEKLFF.

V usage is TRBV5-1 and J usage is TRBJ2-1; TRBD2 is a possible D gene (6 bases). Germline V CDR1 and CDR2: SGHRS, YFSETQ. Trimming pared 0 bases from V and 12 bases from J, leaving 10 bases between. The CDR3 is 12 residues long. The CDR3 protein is CASSLDEEGQFF. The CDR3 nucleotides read TGCGCCAGCAGCTTGGACGAGGAGGGGCAGTTCTTC.